This is a list of T cell receptor beta chains from one sample in a study of T cell repertoires in cytomegalovirus infection. One entry per CDR3 protein results from TCRdb running MiXCR on the reads. The sample has roughly 230,000 distinct CDR3 sequences; 22% are singletons. The source material was CD8+ T cells from PBMCs. The receptors derive from a human donor in good health (CMV status not recorded). Some clones in this sample may be carry-over from other donors' samples. CDR3s include the opening cysteine and the closing phenylalanine or tryptophan. The D gene is left open where the match is weak. Some rows mark clone size as missing; the rest say once, few, many or name a class of expanded clone.

d_gene	v_gene	abundance	j_gene	CDR3nt	CDR3aa
-	TRBV18	-	TRBJ2-5	TGTGCCAGCTCACGGAGCGGGCCCGGTCGGGAGACCCAGTACTTC	CASSRSGPGRETQYF
TRBD2	TRBV11-2	many	TRBJ2-3	TGTGCCAGCAGCTTAGTGCCAGCGGGGGGGTTCACAGATACGCAGTATTTT	CASSLVPAGGFTDTQYF
-	TRBV28	-	TRBJ2-7	TGTGCCAGCAGCCTTATTCCAGCAAGGACCGAGCAGTACTTC	CASSLIPARTEQYF
TRBD2	TRBV13	-	TRBJ2-5	TGTGCCAGCAGCCCGCCTGGGACTAGCGGCCAAAAGACCCAGTACTTC	CASSPPGTSGQKTQYF
-	TRBV7-8	many	TRBJ1-2	TGTGCCAGCAGCTCCCCGGGGCAGTTTAACTATGGCTACACCTTC	CASSSPGQFNYGYTF
TRBD1	TRBV2	many	TRBJ2-7	TGTGCCAGCAGTCTAGGACAGGGGGCCACGAGGCAGTACTTC	CASSLGQGATRQYF
-	TRBV24-1	-	TRBJ1-2	TGTGCCACCAGTGGCCAGGGGCCGGCCTACACCTTC	CATSGQGPAYTF
-	TRBV7-6	few	TRBJ2-3	TGTGCCAGCAGCTTACGGGGGTACTGCACAGATACGCAGTATTTT	CASSLRGYCTDTQYF
-	TRBV7-4	few	TRBJ2-1	TGTGCCAGCAGCTTCGGGGCGGCGTACAATGAGCAGTTCTTC	CASSFGAAYNEQFF
-	TRBV15	-	TRBJ2-1	TGTGCCACTAAGAACGCGGATAGGGCCGACAATGAGCAGTTCTTC	CATKNADRADNEQFF
-	TRBV15	-	TRBJ2-2	TGTGCCACCAGCCCCCACGGCTTTACGAACACCGGGGAGCTGTTTTTT	CATSPHGFTNTGELFF
TRBD1	TRBV4-1	-	TRBJ2-1	TGCGCCAGCAGCCAAGCAACAGGACAGGGGGCCTACAATGAGCAGTTCTTC	CASSQATGQGAYNEQFF
-	TRBV23-1	few	TRBJ2-7	TGCGCCAGCAGTCATTGTACAGGAGCCTACGAGCAGTACTTC	CASSHCTGAYEQYF
-	TRBV7-6	few	TRBJ2-7	TGTGCCAGCAGCTTATTCTTGGGTAGCGAGCAGTACTTC	CASSLFLGSEQYF
-	TRBV11-2	-	TRBJ2-7	TGTGCCAGCAGCGAATTCCGGGACACCCCCTACGAGCAGTACTTC	CASSEFRDTPYEQYF
-	TRBV28	many	TRBJ2-1	TGTGCCAGCAGCTTGGGGGATGAGCAGTTCTTC	CASSLGDEQFF
-	TRBV6-5	-	TRBJ2-7	TGTGCCAGCAGTTACTCCCCCTACGAGCAGTACTTC	CASSYSPYEQYF
TRBD2	TRBV12-3/TRBV12-4	-	TRBJ2-1	TGTGCCAGCAGACCCCGGGGGGGCGAGGCCCATCATGAGCAGTTCTTC	CASRPRGGEAHHEQFF
TRBD2	TRBV6-5	few	TRBJ2-7	TGTGCCAGCAGTGGGGGACTAGCGGGGAGACCCTACGAGCAGTACTTC	CASSGGLAGRPYEQYF
-	TRBV27	-	TRBJ1-2	TGTGCCAGCAGTTTATTTAAGGCAGGCTGGTACACCTTC	CASSLFKAGWYTF
-	TRBV2	many	TRBJ2-2	TGTGCGATGGGGGGCATCGGGGAGCTGTTTTTT	CAMGGIGELFF
-	TRBV27	-	TRBJ1-6	TGTGCCAGCAGTCCCGTAGCAGGGGCTGGCAATTCACCCCTCCACTTT	CASSPVAGAGNSPLHF
-	TRBV2	-	TRBJ2-7	TGTGCCAGCAGTGGACTGGCTGACGAGCAGTACTTC	CASSGLADEQYF
-	TRBV12-3/TRBV12-4	few	TRBJ1-1	TGTGCCAGCAGCCCTACAGAGGCCCACACTGAAGCTTTCTTT	CASSPTEAHTEAFF
-	TRBV28	few	TRBJ2-5	TGTGCCAGCACCCCTCAGGCTAGAGGTAGGAAGACCCAGTACTTC	CASTPQARGRKTQYF
-	TRBV7-9	many	TRBJ1-4	TGTGCCAGCAGCCTCGGACAGAGAACAACTAATGAAAAACTGTTTTTT	CASSLGQRTTNEKLFF
-	TRBV6-6	few	TRBJ2-5	TGTGCCAGCAGTCCGTGGGGGGGCCCGGAGACCCAGTACTTC	CASSPWGGPETQYF
TRBD1	TRBV11-3	-	TRBJ2-5	TGTGCCAGCAGCCCGGGACAGGGGATCGGGGGGCAAGAGACCCAGTACTTC	CASSPGQGIGGQETQYF
-	TRBV12-3/TRBV12-4	few	TRBJ2-5	TGTGCCAGCAGTTTATTGTCTCAAGAGACCCAGTACTTC	CASSLLSQETQYF